In its sample, the clone carrying this T cell receptor (beta chain) was seen many times. Its antigen is not known. TCRdb ran MiXCR on the RT-PCR reads and lists one entry per CDR3 protein. The sample lists hundreds of thousands of distinct CDR3 sequences; less than 8% were seen once. Trimming at V came to 1 base and at J to 4 bases, leaving 8 bases not matched to a gene. This CDR3 is built from 17 residues. Germline values: CDR1 SEHNR, CDR2 FQNEAQ (reference sequence). The source of the sample is a study of response to subunit inactivated influenza vaccine. Study results and limitations: The authors put forward the suggestion that each seasonal influenza vaccination may bring in only a limited number of new T cells.

The sample in question was PBMCs from blood, obtained about 24 months after vaccination. The V gene is TRBV7-9, the J gene TRBJ2-1, with TRBD2 matching over 9 bases. The receptor comes from a man aged 50 to 75 who received an inactivated influenza vaccine. DNA of the CDR3: TGTGCCAGCAGCTTAGTTCGATTAGCGGGAGTATACAATGAGCAGTTCTTC. It is translated as CASSLVRLAGVYNEQFF.